This T cell receptor (beta chain) was sequenced during a study of CD8 T cells in Susac syndrome. RNA amounts of roughly 0.5 to 1 ug underwent reverse transcription with random hexamers. MiXCR, run by TCRdb on the immunoSEQ multiplex PCR reads, gives a single entry per CDR3 protein. This sample carries about 71,000 distinct CDR3 sequences, roughly 95% of them seen once, and the ten largest clones take around 0.11%. This clonotype was obtained from a human donor with multiple sclerosis. The sample taken for sequencing was CD4+ T cells from PBMCs.

This chain's CDR3 is CATSDLLAADTQYF. The CDR3 DNA sequence: TGTGCCACCAGTGATTTGCTGGCAGCAGATACGCAGTATTTT. The chain employs TRBV24-1 and TRBJ2-3; D is undetermined. The CDR3 runs 14 residues. Trimming stripped 0 bases from V and 4 bases from J, with 7 bases between. Germline assignment: CDR1 KGHDR and CDR2 SFDVKD.